Listed here are 10 T cell receptor beta chains from one sample, sequenced in a study of PD-1 blockade in classical Hodgkin lymphoma. The time point denotes: cycle 4 day 1 (C4D1), after less than 7 weeks of nivolumab. Every single patient, without exception, relapsed after autologous stem cell transplantation, and brentuximab vedotin exposure varied. Sequenced by immunoSEQ multiplex PCR; TCRdb stores in-frame clones only, minus some. This sample has 50,000 or so clones, with around 74% found just once. The material was peripheral blood mononuclear cells (PBMCs), obtained before the fourth cycle of nivolumab. These receptors all stem from a human donor with classical Hodgkin lymphoma.

The rearrangement joins TRBV5-1 to TRBJ2-7; TRBD2 aligns across 10 bases. Germline CDR1 reads SGHRS; CDR2 reads YFSETQ. The CDR3 length is 15 residues. With V trimmed by 2 bases and J by 2 bases, 4 bases remained unmatched. The CDR3 region has the DNA TGCGCCAGCAGCTTCGGACTAGCGGATACCTACGAGCAGTACTTC. Amino acid sequence: CASSFGLADTYEQYF.

The chain carries TRBV4-3 and TRBJ2-7, with TRBD1 as a possible D gene (6 bases). The germline V gene has CDR1 LGHNA and CDR2 YSLEER. The germline V and J ends were trimmed by 4 bases and 2 bases, with 24 bases remaining between them. This CDR3 is built from 18 residues. The CDR3 region has the DNA TGCGCCAGCAGCCCCGCCCCCGGGACACTCAAGGGGACCTACGAGCAGTACTTC. Protein product: CASSPAPGTLKGTYEQYF.

The table lists this clone with a count of one. The genes are TRBV7-2 and TRBJ2-1, with D possibly TRBD1 on 5 matching bases. Trimming cost V 1 base and J 9 bases, with 10 bases left between them. CDR1 SGHTA and CDR2 FQGNSA come from the germline V gene. The CDR3 covers 13 residues. The CDR3 reads CASSLGGRGEQFF. CDR3 nucleotides: TGTGCCAGCAGCTTAGGAGGAAGGGGTGAGCAGTTCTTC.

V is TRBV10-1 and J is TRBJ2-7; possibly TRBD1 for D (5 bases). The CDR3 runs 14 residues. The V end was cut by 6 bases, the J end by 9 bases, with 21 bases between. Germline V gene lookup returns CDR1 WNHNN and CDR2 SYGVQD (reference sequence). The CDR3 spells CASSPGRVATGQYF. The CDR3 DNA reads as TGCGCCAGCAGCCCGGGCAGGGTCGCTACGGGGCAGTACTTC.

This clone turned up a few times. The chain recombines TRBV11-2 with TRBJ1-2; D possibly corresponds to TRBD1 (5 bases). Trimming stripped 1 base from V and 2 bases from J, with 8 bases between. Germline V gene lookup returns CDR1 SGHAT and CDR2 FQNNGV. The CDR3 sequence is 14 residues long. The DNA for the CDR3 is TGTGCCAGCAGCTTAGGGACACAGAACTATGGCTACACCTTC. Amino acids: CASSLGTQNYGYTF. Full variable domain (rest looked up from reference TRBV11-2 and TRBJ1-2): EAGVAQSPRYKIIEKRQSVAFWCNPISGHATLYWYQQILGQGPKLLIQFQNNGVVDDSQLPKDRFSAERLKGVDSTLKIQPAKLEDSAVYLCASSLGTQNYGYTFGSGTRLTVV.

This clone was counted a single time. The J gene is TRBJ2-7, the V gene TRBV5-1; a possible D gene is TRBD1 (6 bases). CDR3 length: 15 residues. Germline values: CDR1 SGHRS, CDR2 YFSETQ. Deletions cut 6 bases from V and 0 bases from J, with 16 bases between. The CDR3 region is CASTPGGRSSYEQYF. The CDR3 DNA follows: TGCGCCAGCACCCCTGGGGGCCGGAGCTCCTACGAGCAGTACTTC.

V gene TRBV6-5 combines with J gene TRBJ2-3, with D possibly matching TRBD1 (6 bases). Trimming took 8 bases from V and 3 from J, leaving 12 bases between them. CDR1 and CDR2 from the germline V gene are MNHEY and SVGAGI. The CDR3 has 13 amino acids. The CDR3 sequence: CASSGRGTDTQYF. The CDR3 region has the DNA TGTGCCAGCTCGGGCAGGGGAACAGATACGCAGTATTTT.

The CDR3, as DNA: TGTGCCAGCAGTGGACAGAGTTCAGGTGGCTACACCTTC. This sequence encodes CASSGQSSGGYTF. The rearrangement joins TRBV2 to TRBJ1-2, with D maybe TRBD1 (5 bases). V was cut by 4 bases and J by 7 bases, with 13 bases left in between. Germline CDR1 SNHLY, CDR2 FYNNEI. The CDR3 spans 13 residues.

The chain combines TRBV28 with TRBJ1-5; no clear D gene. V lost 6 bases and J 10 bases, leaving 13 bases between the germline ends. The CDR3 is 12 amino acids. In germline, CDR1 is MDHEN, CDR2 SYDVKM. CDR3 nucleotide sequence: TGTGCCAGCAGCCCTCCTGTTCGACCCCAGCATTTT. It is translated as CASSPPVRPQHF.

This chain joins TRBV6-1 and TRBJ2-1, with unresolved D. Per the germline V gene, CDR1 is MNHNS and CDR2 is SASEGT. The CDR3 consists of 12 residues. Trimming took 6 bases from V and 3 from J, leaving 6 bases between them. CDR3 sequence: CASRRDYNEQFF. The CDR3 bases are TGTGCCAGCAGAAGGGACTACAATGAGCAGTTCTTC.